This entry lists 8 T cell receptor beta chains sequenced from one sample in a study of cytomegalovirus exposure and HLA in healthy donors. PCR involved 60 Vbeta and 13 Jbeta primers. Produced via immunoSEQ multiplex PCR; TCRdb's table is partial and in-frame only. The repertoire has 35,000 to 50,000 clones, over 55% of them found once; the top ten carry about 12%. Sequenced: PBMCs. These receptor sequences come from a man in his 60s in good health and CMV-seropositive.

V is TRBV6-1 and J is TRBJ2-2, with 10 bases lining up with TRBD1. The V gene's germline CDR1 is MNHNS and CDR2 SASEGT. The CDR3 consists of 15 residues. V lost 7 bases and J lost 5; bases outside the gene matches: 7. The DNA for the CDR3 is TGTGCCAGCAAGACAGGGGGCGCGTTAACCGGGGAGCTGTTTTTT. Translating gives CASKTGGALTGELFF.

The J gene is TRBJ1-6, the V gene TRBV5-1; D remains unclear. The CDR3 totals 16 residues. V dropped 4 bases and J dropped 8 bases, with 19 bases sitting between them. Germline values: CDR1 SGHRS, CDR2 YFSETQ. CDR3 coding DNA: TGCGCCAGCAGCCCCCGGGCACGTGAGGGAGATTCACCCCTCCACTTT. This gives the protein CASSPRAREGDSPLHF.

Here the CDR3 DNA reads TGCAGCGTTGAGATAGTGGCCCGGACAGGGAATAGACTCACAGGGAGCTCCTATGGCTACACCTTC. Translation gives CSVEIVARTGNRLTGSSYGYTF. This sequence joins TRBV29-1 and TRBJ1-2; 8 bases line up with TRBD1. Germline loops: CDR1 SQVTM, CDR2 ANQGSEA. Trimming at V came to 3 bases and at J to 4 bases, leaving 31 bases not matched to a gene. This CDR3 has 22 amino acids.

This clone was observed a few times. This chain connects TRBV28 to TRBJ1-2, with 7 bases identical to TRBD1. After removal of 3 bases from V and 7 bases from J, the junction contained 8 bases not matched to a gene. This CDR3 region has 14 residues. Germline V lookup: CDR1 MDHEN, CDR2 SYDVKM. CDR3 residues: CASSFSTGNIGYTF. As DNA, the CDR3 is TGTGCCAGCAGTTTTTCGACAGGGAATATTGGCTACACCTTC.

This chain joins TRBV7-2 and TRBJ2-2; 8 nucleotides line up with TRBD1. Germline values: CDR1 SGHTA, CDR2 FQGNSA. The CDR3 consists of 13 residues. V lost 3 bases and J lost 8; bases outside the gene matches: 2. CDR3 in amino acids: CASSLDREGELFF. The CDR3 coding sequence is TGTGCCAGCAGCTTGGACAGGGAAGGGGAGCTGTTTTTT. The variable domain in full, with the rest retrieved from reference TRBV7-2 and TRBJ2-2, is GAGVSQSPSNKVTEKGKDVELRCDPISGHTALYWYRQSLGQGLEFLIYFQGNSAPDKSGLPSDRFSAERTGGSVSTLTIQRTQQEDSAVYLCASSLDREGELFFGEGSRLTVL.

The chain recombines TRBV2 with TRBJ2-6; 9 nucleotides line up with TRBD1. Germline CDR1 SNHLY, CDR2 FYNNEI. The CDR3 sequence is 20 residues long. V lost 3 bases to trimming and J lost 3 bases; unmatched junction nucleotides: 15. This CDR3 reads CASSDAQGARGGFGANVLTF. The DNA of the CDR3 is TGTGCCAGCAGTGACGCACAGGGGGCCCGGGGAGGGTTTGGGGCCAACGTCCTGACTTTC.

Only a few counts were recorded for this clone. The chain has TRBV27 and TRBJ2-1; TRBD2 might be the D (6 bases). Trimming took off 6 bases at V and 3 bases at J, with 21 bases between the two ends. The germline gives CDR1 MNHEY, CDR2 SMNVEV (reference sequence). The CDR3 contains 17 residues. CDR3 residues: CASSRLTTSTYYNEQFF. The CDR3 DNA reads as TGTGCCAGCAGCCGGCTTACGACTAGTACATACTACAATGAGCAGTTCTTC.

This clone was recorded only once. This chain links TRBV19 with TRBJ2-1, with 9 bases identical to TRBD2. With V trimmed by 8 bases and J by 9 bases, 8 bases remained unmatched. Per the germline V gene, CDR1 is LNHDA and CDR2 is SQIVND (reference sequence). This CDR3 is 13 amino acids long. The CDR3 DNA sequence: TGTGCCAGTCGGCTAGCGGGATATAGTGAGCAGTTCTTC. Protein product: CASRLAGYSEQFF.